Listed here is a single T cell receptor beta chain. The sample holds one count of this clone. Its binding antigen is unknown. Per-base quality was not reported, and no clone a single base away is much larger than it. Frozen genomic DNA underwent high-throughput TCRbeta CDR3 sequencing by immunoSEQ, including PCR amplification, mapping, bias correction and internal controls. In the paper's pipeline: Only productive rearrangements were retained, with each unique TCRbeta sequence defined by its CDR3 nucleotide sequence together with its V and J gene. Donor-reactive sequences required at least 5-fold expansion in CFSE-low cells versus unstimulated pre-transplant cells and at least 0.01% frequency. Minimum frequency thresholds were set for each subject on the basis of the unstimulated sample with the lowest template count, so that a detection power of at least 90% was ensured. Repertoire turnover was measured by Jensen-Shannon divergence between the top 1000 TCRbeta sequences post- and pre-transplant. Two-sided Fisher's exact tests were used to test for changes in how often donor-reactive sequences were detected. Drawn from immuneACCESS, this table holds only the in-frame rearrangements with V and J called that TCRdb kept. Clones are partly lost; checked studies trace under half to an unresolved V gene and leave the rest unexplained. V, J and clone size are taken as reported in that table, and D and trimming were inferred from the DNA itself. The sample table lists around 110,000 clones, just over 90% of them with a count of one. About 0.8% of the sample is in the top ten clones.

The sample originates from a study of T cell clones after liver transplantation (dated by TCRdb to the late 2010s). Describing the broader study: ITN030ST, the source of the samples, was a randomized trial that attempted immunosuppression withdrawal within 2 years of liver transplantation. Donor-reactive T cell clones were identified using TCRbeta sequencing after a pre-transplant mixed lymphocyte reaction and were then followed in post-transplant blood. As an antigen-independent comparator for donor-reactive sequences, third party-reactive TCRbeta sequences were also identified from pre-transplant MLRs. Three of the eight recipients were HCV-positive; the others were transplanted for non-autoimmune, non-viral indications. The subjects received no induction therapy and were kept on standard immunosuppression until randomization at 12-24 months post-transplant. Tolerance was defined as complete withdrawal of immunosuppression for at least one year without a rise in liver enzymes beyond twice the upper limit of normal. Blood samples were collected pre-transplant, pre-randomization before withdrawal, and post-randomization after either full withdrawal or failed withdrawal. Of the 8 liver transplant recipients making up the studied cohort, 3 were classified as tolerant and 5 as non-tolerant.

Unstimulated PBMCs, after thawing, were stained for CD3, CD4 and CD8 and then FACS-sorted into CD3+CD4+ and CD3+CD8+ populations. All 8 studied subjects were randomized to immunosuppression withdrawal. The Qiagen DNeasy Blood and Tissue Kit was used to isolate genomic DNA. The CDR3 goes from the cysteine to the phenylalanine over 17 residues. CDR3 DNA is the only sequence kept; it has 51 bases, read in frame from the first base. Reading the germline V gene (reference sequence) gives CDR1 SEHNR and CDR2 FQNEAQ. V was cut back by 4 bases and J by 5 bases, leaving a gap of 20 bases between them. General findings and caveats noted by the study authors: Because allograft tissue specimens were not available, migration of donor-reactive T cells into the graft, rather than deletion, may have occurred. In 5 of 8 subjects, circulating donor-reactive CD4 TCRbeta sequences decreased significantly after transplant, regardless of tolerance or HCV status. The conclusions were considered preliminary, being limited by small, heterogeneous patient numbers and non-standardized post-transplant time points. Donor-reactive sequences declined more than third party-reactive ones, suggesting partial antigen-specific deletion unrelated to withdrawal success. Low numbers of available donor cells limited the measurable donor-reactive repertoire in two subjects. When repertoire turnover was taken into account, detection of donor-reactive sequences was significantly reduced in 7 of 8 subjects for CD4 and in 8 of 8 subjects for CD8.

The sequence was obtained from a human patient who received a liver transplant. Because of the transplant, the T cells may be the graft donor's rather than the patient's own. The rearrangement combines TRBV7-9 with TRBJ2-2; D gene: possibly TRBD2, on 6 matching bases. The sequencing used CD4+ T cells from blood, collected 12 months after liver transplant. The nucleotide sequence reads TGTGCCAGCAGCTCCCCCCCTGGGGGAGGTAGGACCGGGGAGCTGTTTTTT. Its amino acids are CASSSPPGGGRTGELFF.